Listed here are 18 T cell receptor beta chains from one sample, sequenced in a study of vaccination and CD4 T cells after COVID-19. The assay that was used to sequence DNA from cultured CD4+ T cells was the Oncomine TCR Beta short-read assay. TCRdb ran MiXCR on the PCR reads and lists one entry per CDR3 protein. The sample contains roughly 370 distinct CDR3 sequences, roughly 7.4% of which appear only once. Indicated treatment: roughly 11-day PBMC culture with coronavirus spike peptide pools or control peptides (ViraFEST assay). An unexposed donor provided the CD4+ T cells, which were collected before the COVID-19 pandemic (2011-2018). For these receptors, no antigen is known. Material for sequencing was CD4+ T cells from blood, cultured in vitro. All receptors come from a human donor in good health.

This clonotype is labeled as medium-sized (0.01 to 0.1%). The chain links TRBV4-1 to TRBJ2-6; TRBD1 agrees at 8 bases. Per the germline V gene, CDR1 is MGHRA and CDR2 is YSYEKL. The J segment lost 0 bases and the V segment lost 4 bases, leaving 5 bases of the junction unmatched. The CDR3 is 17 residues long. The CDR3 DNA follows: TGCGCCAGCAGCCCAGGACAGGGTCCCTCTGGGGCCAACGTCCTGACTTTC. This sequence encodes CASSPGQGPSGANVLTF.

By share of the sample, this clonotype is large. V usage is TRBV20-1 and J usage is TRBJ1-1; D gene unclear. Germline values: CDR1 DFQATT, CDR2 SNEGSKA (reference sequence). The V end lost 3 bases, the J end lost 1 base, and 9 bases lay between the germline ends. The CDR3 loop spans 13 amino acids. CDR3 nucleotide sequence: TGCAGTGCTAGTCAGCGGAAGAACACTGAAGCTTTCTTT. Amino acid sequence: CSASQRKNTEAFF.

This clonotype is deemed large (0.1 to 1%). The chain links TRBV20-1 to TRBJ2-7; 13 positions agree with TRBD2. Germline trimming cut 1 base from V and 5 bases from J; bases unmatched to any gene: 8. The CDR3 runs 16 residues. CDR1 and CDR2 (germline): DFQATT, SNEGSKA (reference sequence). Here the CDR3 DNA reads TGCAGTGCTAGAGCGCCGCCGGGACTAGCGGGAAACGAGCAGTACTTC. Protein product: CSARAPPGLAGNEQYF.

By its share, this clonotype is large. This rearrangement joins TRBV10-3 to TRBJ2-7, with D maybe TRBD1 (6 bases). Germline lookup yields CDR1 ENHRY and CDR2 SYGVKD. V was cut by 7 bases and J by 3 bases, with 16 bases left in between. This CDR3 contains 14 residues. CDR3 sequence (DNA): TGTGCCATCATGACCCAGGGGTCAGACTACGAGCAGTACTTC. Translated: CAIMTQGSDYEQYF.

The chain employs TRBV30 and TRBJ2-7; 9 bases fit TRBD2. The ends lost 2 bases at V and 4 bases at J; junction bases unmatched: 12. The CDR3 is made up of 16 amino acids. Germline values: CDR1 GTSNPN, CDR2 SVGIG (reference sequence). CDR3 loop: CAWSRPGTSREYEQYF. The DNA of the CDR3 is TGTGCCTGGAGTCGACCCGGGACTAGCCGGGAATACGAGCAGTACTTC. Full variable domain (outside the CDR3, taken from reference TRBV30 and TRBJ2-7): SQTIHQWPATLVQPVGSPLSLECTVEGTSNPNLYWYRQAAGRGLQLLFYSVGIGQISSEVPQNLSASRPQDRQFILSSKKLLLSDSGFYLCAWSRPGTSREYEQYFGPGTRLTVT.

This clonotype was counted a single time. It may be a read error: a sequence one base away is much more abundant. V usage is TRBV14 and J usage is TRBJ2-7; D may be TRBD1 (6 bases). The CDR3 loop spans 13 amino acids. CDR1 is SGHDN and CDR2 is FVKESK in the germline V gene. CDR3 in DNA: TGTGCCAGCAGCCAAGTGATGGGGGCCGAGCTGTACTTC. Residues: CASSQVMGAELYF.

Comments on this clonotype: This clone may be a read error of a much larger clone one base away. The chain is built from TRBV5-6 and TRBJ1-5; no clear D gene. The ends were cut back, 5 bases at V and 3 bases at J, with 12 bases in the middle. Per germline, CDR1 SGHDT and CDR2 YYEEEE. The CDR3 is 14 residues long. This chain's CDR3 is CASSGRTNNQPQHF. As DNA, the CDR3 is TGTGCCAGCAGTGGACGTACAAACAATCAGCCCCAGCATTTT.

This clonotype is large in the sample. The chain combines TRBV20-1 with TRBJ1-1; possibly TRBD1 for D (6 bases). Germline lookup yields CDR1 DFQATT and CDR2 SNEGSKA (reference sequence). This CDR3 spans 15 amino acids. V was trimmed by 6 bases and J by 0 bases, leaving 17 bases between them. The CDR3 spells CSAQLHRDVNTEAFF. The CDR3 nucleotides are TGCAGTGCACAGCTCCACAGGGACGTGAACACTGAAGCTTTCTTT.

By sample fraction, this clonotype is large. This sequence joins TRBV4-1 and TRBJ2-2; a weak D match, TRBD1 (5 bases). The CDR3 has 18 residues. V was pared by 3 bases and J by 4 bases, with 21 bases between. The germline V gene has CDR1 MGHRA and CDR2 YSYEKL. CDR3 sequence (DNA): TGCGCCAGCAGCCAGGCCCCACAACAGGTCTGGGGCACCGGGGAGCTGTTTTTT. Residues: CASSQAPQQVWGTGELFF.

By sample share, this clonotype is large. V is TRBV6-2 or TRBV6-3 and J is TRBJ2-1, with D maybe TRBD2 (7 bases). V lost 5 bases and J 7 bases, leaving 18 bases between the germline ends. Per the germline V gene, CDR1 is MNHEY and CDR2 is SVGEGT. CDR3 length: 15 residues. The DNA for the CDR3 is TGTGCCAGCAGTATCCGCCGGGGGGCCTTAAATGAGCAGTTCTTC. It encodes CASSIRRGALNEQFF.

This clonotype is deemed large. The chain uses TRBV28 and TRBJ1-2; D is undetermined. The CDR3 length is 13 residues. Germline CDR1 and CDR2: MDHEN and SYDVKM. V lost 3 bases, J lost 4 bases, and 9 bases lay in between. CDR3 sequence: CASSFMRAYGYTF. For the CDR3, the DNA is TGTGCCAGCAGTTTTATGCGGGCCTATGGCTACACCTTC.

In its sample, this clonotype ranks as large. The rearrangement links TRBV20-1 to TRBJ2-5; D uncertain. From germline, CDR1 is DFQATT and CDR2 SNEGSKA (reference sequence). V gave up 1 base and J gave up 4 bases, with 10 bases separating them. This CDR3 comprises 13 residues. The CDR3 is CSARGARGETQYF. The CDR3, as DNA: TGCAGTGCTAGAGGCGCACGTGGAGAGACCCAGTACTTC.

By share, this clonotype ranks as large. CDR3 sequence reads: CASSASGGRGNTQYF. CDR3 sequence (DNA): TGTGCCAGCAGCGCCTCGGGGGGGCGCGGGAATACGCAGTATTTT. This sequence joins TRBV11-2 and TRBJ2-3, with 8 bases matching TRBD2. J gave up 7 bases and V 5 bases, and 11 bases lay outside the gene matches. Germline loops: CDR1 SGHAT, CDR2 FQNNGV. This CDR3 region has 15 residues.

This clonotype is deemed large. The rearrangement links TRBV5-1 to TRBJ1-1; D may be TRBD1 (6 bases). The germline gives CDR1 SGHRS, CDR2 YFSETQ. The CDR3 covers 15 residues. V was pared by 5 bases and J by 1 base, with 15 bases between. CDR3 nucleotides: TGCGCCAGCAGGCCGACAGGTTTGGGGAACACTGAAGCTTTCTTT. Protein sequence: CASRPTGLGNTEAFF.

By share, this clonotype ranks as large. V is TRBV6-2 or TRBV6-3 and J is TRBJ2-5; D possibly corresponds to TRBD2 (6 bases). V dropped 6 bases and J dropped 7 bases, with 24 bases sitting between them. The CDR3 extends over 16 amino acids. Germline values: CDR1 MNHEY, CDR2 SVGEGT. This CDR3 reads CASRSTWDWASGTQYF. The CDR3, as DNA: TGTGCCAGCAGGTCAACCTGGGACTGGGCCTCCGGGACCCAGTACTTC.

This clonotype is medium-sized (0.01 to 0.1%) within its sample. This chain links TRBV15 with TRBJ1-4; no clear D gene. The CDR3 contains 15 residues. The V end was cut by 1 base, the J end by 7 bases, with 13 bases between. Germline loops: CDR1 LNHNV, CDR2 YYDKDF (reference sequence). CDR3 region: CATSRVAGFGEKLFF. DNA for the CDR3: TGTGCCACCAGCAGAGTCGCGGGGTTTGGTGAAAAACTGTTTTTT.

Relative to its sample, this clonotype is large. The J gene is TRBJ1-1, the V gene TRBV20-1; unclear D gene. Germline values: CDR1 DFQATT, CDR2 SNEGSKA (reference sequence). CDR3 length equals 12 residues. V lost 5 bases, J lost 4 bases, and 11 bases lay in between. The CDR3 region is CSARQASTEAFF. CDR3 coding DNA: TGCAGTGCTCGTCAAGCTAGCACTGAAGCTTTCTTT.

This clonotype is termed hyperexpanded. The V call is TRBV29-1, the J call TRBJ2-7; TRBD1 agrees at 9 bases. V gave up 7 bases and J gave up 4 bases; unmatched junction bases: 8. This CDR3 region has 13 residues. Germline CDR1 is SQVTM and CDR2 is ANQGSEA. Here the CDR3 reads CSANQGQGYEQYF. CDR3 nucleotides: TGCAGCGCAAACCAGGGACAGGGATACGAGCAGTACTTC.